Listed below are T cell receptor beta chains from one sample, sequenced in a study of cytomegalovirus exposure and HLA in healthy donors. Sequencing was performed with immunoSEQ multiplex PCR; in TCRdb, only in-frame clones are kept and a portion is missing. Of 120,000 to 150,000 clones listed, roughly 79% were seen once; the top ten hold roughly 6.7%. Sequenced: PBMCs. All receptors derive from a middle-aged woman in good health and CMV-seropositive. Both conserved end residues are part of each CDR3. D genes are given only for firm matches. Rows give clone size only sometimes, using once, few, many, or a class for an expanded clone.

d_gene	v_gene	j_gene	abundance	CDR3aa	CDR3nt
-	TRBV19	TRBJ2-4	-	CASERTPSGNIQYF	TGTGCCAGCGAACGGACACCCTCAGGGAACATTCAGTACTTC
-	TRBV2	TRBJ1-4	-	CASSAEGVTNEKLFF	TGTGCCAGCAGTGCAGAGGGGGTGACTAATGAAAAACTGTTTTTT
TRBD1	TRBV6-1	TRBJ1-2	-	CASSGGTVQYYGYTF	TGTGCCAGCAGTGGAGGGACAGTTCAATATTATGGCTACACCTTC
-	TRBV19	TRBJ2-2	-	CASNVNRATGELFF	TGTGCCAGTAACGTGAACAGGGCGACCGGGGAGCTGTTTTTT
-	TRBV6-6	TRBJ1-2	-	CASNYGYGYTF	TGTGCCAGCAACTATGGCTATGGCTACACCTTC
TRBD1	TRBV9	TRBJ2-7	few	CASSALPGQGSYEQYF	TGTGCCAGCAGCGCCTTGCCGGGACAGGGGTCCTACGAGCAGTACTTC
-	TRBV6-1	TRBJ1-3	few	CASSESYGAAGNTIYF	TGTGCCAGCAGTGAATCGTATGGGGCGGCTGGAAACACCATATATTTT
TRBD1	TRBV9	TRBJ1-3	-	CASSPRTGGISGNTIYF	TGTGCCAGCAGCCCTCGGACAGGGGGAATTTCAGGAAACACCATATATTTT
-	TRBV2	TRBJ2-1	few	CASAGRGNEQFF	TGTGCCAGCGCCGGAAGGGGGAATGAGCAGTTCTTC
-	TRBV6-5	TRBJ1-5	-	CASSYSVKRGNQPQHF	TGTGCCAGCAGTTACTCTGTCAAGAGAGGCAATCAGCCCCAGCATTTT
TRBD1	TRBV7-2	TRBJ1-5	-	CASSTGTGLGQPQHF	TGTGCCAGCAGCACCGGGACAGGGCTGGGACAGCCCCAGCATTTT
TRBD2	TRBV7-9	TRBJ2-7	-	CASSHIPAGDYEQYF	TGTGCCAGCAGCCACATCCCAGCGGGGGATTACGAGCAGTACTTC
TRBD1	TRBV2	TRBJ1-2	-	CASSETIQGSANYGYTF	TGTGCCAGCAGTGAAACTATACAGGGGTCGGCTAACTATGGCTACACCTTC
-	TRBV5-1	TRBJ1-3	-	CASSLTGGNSGNTIYF	TGCGCCAGCAGCCTTACGGGGGGTAACTCTGGAAACACCATATATTTT
-	TRBV6-1	TRBJ2-3	-	CASSEVLDTQYF	TGTGCCAGCAGTGAAGTTCTCGATACGCAGTATTTT
-	TRBV10-3	TRBJ2-1	-	CAISVAAVSSYNEQFF	TGTGCCATCAGTGTAGCAGCGGTAAGCTCCTACAATGAGCAGTTCTTC
-	TRBV2	TRBJ2-1	-	CASSAGGRNEQFF	TGTGCCAGCAGTGCTGGGGGCCGCAATGAGCAGTTCTTC
TRBD1	TRBV6-6	TRBJ1-2	few	CASTRDSSYGYTF	TGTGCCAGCACCAGGGACAGCTCCTATGGCTACACCTTC
TRBD2	TRBV9	TRBJ2-7	-	CASSAGLADFSYEQYF	TGTGCCAGCAGCGCCGGGCTAGCGGACTTCTCCTACGAGCAGTACTTC
-	TRBV7-9	TRBJ1-1	-	CASSLGPVPLEAFF	TGTGCCAGCAGCTTAGGGCCAGTTCCCCTGGAAGCTTTCTTT
TRBD2	TRBV4-2	TRBJ2-3	-	CASSQEAGAGGRTDTQYF	TGTGCCAGCAGCCAAGAAGCCGGAGCGGGGGGGCGGACAGATACGCAGTATTTT
TRBD2	TRBV19	TRBJ2-3	-	CASSTTSGGPTDTQYF	TGTGCCAGTAGTACCACTAGCGGGGGCCCTACAGATACGCAGTATTTT
TRBD1	TRBV29-1	TRBJ2-3	few	CSAAAQGDTSTDTQYF	TGCAGCGCCGCCGCGCAGGGGGACACGAGCACAGATACGCAGTATTTT
-	TRBV6-1	TRBJ2-7	-	CASSEDWTASYEQYF	TGTGCCAGCAGTGAAGACTGGACAGCTTCCTACGAGCAGTACTTC
-	TRBV11-2	TRBJ2-1	-	CASSLGRGAWYNEQFF	TGTGCCAGCAGCTTGGGCAGGGGCGCATGGTACAATGAGCAGTTCTTC
TRBD1	TRBV19	TRBJ1-1	few	CASSSQGGTEAFF	TGTGCCAGTTCGTCTCAGGGGGGAACTGAAGCTTTCTTT
-	TRBV25-1	TRBJ2-7	-	CASSVGSGGHYEQYF	TGTGCCAGCAGTGTCGGTTCGGGGGGCCACTACGAGCAGTACTTC
-	TRBV2	TRBJ1-1	-	CASSEARPGVTEAFF	TGTGCCAGCAGTGAAGCGCGGCCAGGGGTCACTGAAGCTTTCTTT
-	TRBV5-1	TRBJ2-7	once	CASSLAGSEQYF	TGCGCCAGCAGCTTGGCGGGGTCCGAGCAGTACTTC
TRBD1	TRBV9	TRBJ1-2	-	CASSGGQAVANYGYTF	TGTGCCAGCAGCGGGGGACAGGCGGTAGCTAACTATGGCTACACCTTC
-	TRBV10-3	TRBJ1-4	-	CAISDRATNEKLFF	TGTGCCATCAGTGACCGTGCAACTAATGAAAAACTGTTTTTT
-	TRBV21-1	TRBJ2-6	-	CASSTAEPGANVLTF	TGTGCCAGCAGCACCGCGGAGCCTGGGGCCAACGTCCTGACTTTC
TRBD1	TRBV4-1	TRBJ2-1	-	CASSPGRDSKHNEQFF	TGCGCCAGCAGCCCAGGCCGGGACAGCAAACACAATGAGCAGTTCTTC
TRBD1	TRBV25-1	TRBJ1-4	-	CASSETGTGVEKLFF	TGTGCCAGCAGTGAGACCGGGACAGGGGTGGAAAAACTGTTTTTT
-	TRBV7-2	TRBJ2-7	few	CASSLIIGANTYEQYF	TGTGCCAGCAGCTTAATTATTGGGGCCAATACCTACGAGCAGTACTTC
-	TRBV7-9	TRBJ2-7	-	CASSLTSSEQYF	TGTGCCAGCAGCTTAACTAGTTCCGAGCAGTACTTC
TRBD2	TRBV25-1	TRBJ2-2	-	CASSELAGGLAGELFF	TGTGCCAGCAGTGAACTAGCGGGGGGGCTCGCCGGGGAGCTGTTTTTT
-	TRBV6-5	TRBJ2-7	-	CASSELTGLEQYF	TGTGCCAGCAGTGAACTCACAGGGCTCGAGCAGTACTTC
-	TRBV10-3	TRBJ1-1	-	CAISESKGQGSNTEAFF	TGTGCCATCAGTGAGTCAAAGGGCCAGGGGTCGAACACTGAAGCTTTCTTT
-	TRBV7-9	TRBJ2-1	-	CASSLGGLLSEQFF	TGTGCCAGCAGCTTAGGCGGTCTCCTCAGCGAGCAGTTCTTC
-	TRBV19	TRBJ1-5	-	CASSIGGTLNQPQHF	TGTGCCAGTAGTATCGGGGGGACGTTGAATCAGCCCCAGCATTTT
TRBD1	TRBV4-1	TRBJ2-3	-	CASSQIGQGTDTQYF	TGCGCCAGCAGCCAAATAGGACAGGGCACAGATACGCAGTATTTT
TRBD1	TRBV10-3	TRBJ1-2	-	CAIRDRAVKEYGYTF	TGTGCCATCAGAGACAGGGCGGTAAAAGAATATGGCTACACCTTC
TRBD1	TRBV19	TRBJ2-1	-	CASRPPGTGTTEQFF	TGTGCCAGTCGCCCCCCCGGGACAGGTACGACTGAGCAGTTCTTC
TRBD2	TRBV6-6	TRBJ2-3	-	CASSYTSGGADTQYF	TGTGCCAGCAGTTACACCAGCGGGGGGGCAGATACGCAGTATTTT
TRBD1	TRBV5-1	TRBJ2-3	-	CASRTGQFTDTQYF	TGCGCCAGCAGAACGGGACAGTTCACAGATACGCAGTATTTT
TRBD1	TRBV19	TRBJ1-2	-	CASSIQGVGYGYTF	TGTGCCAGTAGTATTCAGGGGGTTGGATATGGCTACACCTTC
TRBD1	TRBV19	TRBJ1-2	-	CASTPTSPAGGGYTF	TGTGCCAGTACTCCAACGTCCCCGGCAGGGGGTGGCTACACCTTC
TRBD1	TRBV19	TRBJ2-7	-	CASSSRQGLFPEQYF	TGTGCCAGTAGTAGTCGACAGGGGTTGTTCCCCGAGCAGTACTTC
-	TRBV6-5	TRBJ2-1	-	CASSKENEQFF	TGTGCCAGCAGTAAGGAGAATGAGCAGTTCTTC
-	TRBV2	TRBJ1-3	-	CASSQTLVVWTTNPSGNTIYF	TGTGCCAGCAGTCAGACCCTAGTCGTTTGGACAACTAATCCCTCTGGAAACACCATATATTTT
TRBD1	TRBV5-1	TRBJ2-1	-	CASSLVGTGNEQFF	TGCGCCAGCAGCTTGGTAGGGACAGGGAATGAGCAGTTCTTC
TRBD2	TRBV2	TRBJ2-3	-	CASSEFGRGSTDTQYF	TGTGCCAGCAGTGAGTTCGGGCGGGGGAGCACAGATACGCAGTATTTT
-	TRBV5-4	TRBJ1-1	-	CASRLMSGNTEAFF	TGTGCCAGCAGGTTGATGTCCGGGAACACTGAAGCTTTCTTT
-	TRBV28	TRBJ1-2	-	CASSAGVSNYGYTF	TGTGCCAGCAGCGCAGGGGTTTCTAACTATGGCTACACCTTC